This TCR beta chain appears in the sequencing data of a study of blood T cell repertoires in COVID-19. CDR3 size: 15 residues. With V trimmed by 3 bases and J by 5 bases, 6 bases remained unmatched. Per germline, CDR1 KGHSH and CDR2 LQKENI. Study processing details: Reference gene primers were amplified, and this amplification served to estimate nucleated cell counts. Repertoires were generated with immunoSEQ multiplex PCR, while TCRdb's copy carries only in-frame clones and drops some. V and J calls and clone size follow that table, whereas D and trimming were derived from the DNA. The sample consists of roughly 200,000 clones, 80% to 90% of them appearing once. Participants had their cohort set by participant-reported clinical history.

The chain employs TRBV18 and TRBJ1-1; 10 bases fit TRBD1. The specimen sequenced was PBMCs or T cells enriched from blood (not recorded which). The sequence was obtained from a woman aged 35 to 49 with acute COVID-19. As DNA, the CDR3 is TGTGCCAGCTCACCCCGACAGGGGGCGGGGACTGAAGCTTTCTTT. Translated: CASSPRQGAGTEAFF.